The 23 T cell receptor beta chains below all came from one sample that was sequenced in a study of T-cell memory formation after mild COVID-19. TCRdb redid the calling of the 5' RACE reads with MiXCR, one entry per CDR3 protein. The table records roughly 580,000 distinct CDR3 sequences, 15% to 20% of them present only once. The sequencing input was PBMCs or a T cell subset sorted from them (not recorded which). These receptors all stem from an adult woman who had mild COVID-19 (a few samples of this study predate the infection). Cell type and time point are not known.

This clonotype showed up just a few times. The V call is TRBV5-1, the J call TRBJ1-5; TRBD1 aligns across 10 bases. Germline-derived CDR1 and CDR2 are SGHRS and YFSETQ. Unmatched junction bases numbered 3, after V lost 3 bases and J lost 3 bases. CDR3 length equals 15 residues. CDR3 sequence reads: CASSSGTGANQPQHF. The CDR3 DNA follows: TGCGCCAGCAGCTCCGGGACAGGGGCCAATCAGCCCCAGCATTTT.

The rearrangement uses TRBV20-1 and TRBJ2-1, with D perhaps TRBD2 (5 bases). The germline CDR1 and CDR2 sequences are DFQATT and SNEGSKA (reference sequence). CDR3 length: 14 residues. V was shortened by 3 bases and J by 7 bases, with 16 bases between the two germline ends. The CDR3 reads CSARRGIGGNEQFF. In DNA, the CDR3 is TGCAGTGCTAGGAGAGGGATCGGCGGGAATGAGCAGTTCTTC.

This chain uses TRBV20-1 with TRBJ1-2; 7 bases fit TRBD1. The CDR3 extends over 14 amino acids. CDR1 and CDR2 from the germline V gene are DFQATT and SNEGSKA (reference sequence). The ends lost 2 bases at V and 4 bases at J; junction bases unmatched: 7. In DNA form, the CDR3 reads TGCAGTGCTAGACCTCGGACAGGCACCTATGGCTACACCTTC. Translated: CSARPRTGTYGYTF.

CDR3 sequence: CASSDLAGPDTQYF. The CDR3, as DNA: TGTGCCAGCAGTGACCTAGCGGGGCCAGATACGCAGTATTTT. The chain couples TRBV6-1 to TRBJ2-3, with 9 bases lining up with TRBD2. Trimming took 3 bases from V and 4 from J; bases not matched to a gene: 2. Looked up from germline, CDR1 is MNHNS and CDR2 is SASEGT. This CDR3 is 14 amino acids long.

The table lists this clonotype with a few counts. The chain is built from TRBV27 and TRBJ2-7; possibly TRBD1 or TRBD2 for D (6 bases each). Germline-derived CDR1 and CDR2 are MNHEY and SMNVEV (reference sequence). This CDR3 region has 13 residues. V was shortened by 5 bases and J by 5 bases, with 13 bases between the two germline ends. The CDR3 sequence: CASSEQGGHEQYF. The CDR3 DNA reads as TGTGCCAGCAGTGAACAGGGAGGCCACGAGCAGTACTTC.

This sequence joins TRBV7-9 and TRBJ1-2; 9 bases are a match to TRBD1. Losses at the gene ends were 5 bases for V and 4 bases for J; bases not matched to a gene: 8. CDR1 and CDR2 from the germline V gene are SEHNR and FQNEAQ (reference sequence). The CDR3 length is 15 residues. CDR3: CASSPPGQGSYGYTF. CDR3 DNA sequence: TGTGCCAGCAGCCCGCCGGGACAGGGTTCCTATGGCTACACCTTC.

The chain links TRBV10-3 to TRBJ2-3; 7 nucleotides align to TRBD1. The CDR3 runs to 14 residues. The germline V gene has CDR1 ENHRY and CDR2 SYGVKD. After removal of 6 bases from V and 0 bases from J, the junction contained 3 bases not matched to a gene. CDR3 amino acids: CAISRQGSTDTQYF. CDR3 DNA sequence: TGTGCCATCAGCCGACAGGGAAGCACAGATACGCAGTATTTT.

This clonotype was recorded a few times. This chain joins TRBV7-9 and TRBJ1-1; no clear D. Per germline, CDR1 SEHNR and CDR2 FQNEAQ (reference sequence). CDR3 length equals 12 residues. V lost 5 bases to trimming and J lost 4 bases, with 8 bases between them. The CDR3 sequence: CASSPGLTEAFF. The CDR3 nucleotides are TGTGCCAGCAGCCCGGGCCTCACTGAAGCTTTCTTT.

The genes are TRBV4-1 and TRBJ1-1, with a weak D call TRBD1 (5 bases). In germline, CDR1 is MGHRA, CDR2 YSYEKL. CDR3 size: 17 residues. V lost 3 bases, J lost 0 bases, and 17 bases lay in between. CDR3 region: CASSHKSAGTMNTEAFF. CDR3 in DNA: TGCGCCAGCAGCCACAAGTCGGCCGGGACCATGAACACTGAAGCTTTCTTT.

V and J are TRBV20-1 and TRBJ2-3, with 12 bases identical to TRBD2. The V segment lost 0 bases and the J segment 6 bases; nucleotides outside the gene matches: 4. From germline, CDR1 is DFQATT and CDR2 SNEGSKA (reference sequence). There are 15 residues in the CDR3. The CDR3 loop reads CSARETSGGWDTQYF. The CDR3 coding sequence is TGCAGTGCTAGAGAGACTAGCGGGGGATGGGATACGCAGTATTTT.

This clonotype was recorded at least ten times. The CDR3 DNA sequence: TGCAGTGCTTCTGTATTACGGGCCAAAAACATTCAGTACTTC. Amino acids: CSASVLRAKNIQYF. V gene TRBV20-1 combines with J gene TRBJ2-4, with no clear D. With 5 bases removed from V and 1 base from J, the gap between germline ends came to 12 bases. The V gene's germline CDR1 is DFQATT and CDR2 SNEGSKA (reference sequence). The CDR3 is 14 amino acids.

This clonotype came up a few times. V and J are TRBV6-2 or TRBV6-3 and TRBJ2-1; the match to TRBD2 covers 8 bases. Trimming at V came to 4 bases and at J to 2 bases, leaving 4 bases not matched to a gene. CDR1 and CDR2 (germline): MNHEY, SVGEGT. The length of the CDR3 is 15 residues. CDR3 DNA: TGTGCCAGCAGTTCACTTAGCGGGGCCTACAATGAGCAGTTCTTC. This sequence encodes CASSSLSGAYNEQFF.

This clonotype has a handful of counts. The chain's CDR3 is CASSNPKPAGGPETQYF. CDR3 DNA: TGCGCCAGCAGCAACCCGAAACCAGCGGGAGGACCAGAGACCCAGTACTTC. The chain has TRBV5-1 and TRBJ2-5; TRBD2 matches at 9 bases. Germline assignment: CDR1 SGHRS and CDR2 YFSETQ. The CDR3 totals 17 residues. The J segment lost 4 bases and the V segment lost 4 bases, leaving 14 bases of the junction unmatched. The entire variable domain, with the rest obtained from reference TRBV5-1 and TRBJ2-5, is as follows: KAGVTQTPRYLIKTRGQQVTLSCSPISGHRSVSWYQQTPGQGLQFLFEYFSETQRNKGNFPGRFSGRQFSNSRSEMNVSTLELGDSALYLCASSNPKPAGGPETQYFGPGTRLLVL.

The chain couples TRBV24-1 to TRBJ2-5; 7 nucleotides agree with TRBD1. Germline V lookup: CDR1 KGHDR, CDR2 SFDVKD. CDR3 length equals 14 residues. Unmatched junction bases numbered 1, after V lost 3 bases and J lost 1 base. CDR3 protein: CATSDGDSQETQYF. CDR3 nucleotide sequence: TGTGCCACCAGTGATGGGGACAGCCAAGAGACCCAGTACTTC.

The chain couples TRBV5-6 to TRBJ2-5; 7 positions agree with TRBD1. The CDR3 covers 15 residues. V shed 4 bases and J 6 bases; nucleotides not matched to a gene: 12. From germline, CDR1 is SGHDT and CDR2 YYEEEE. The CDR3 loop reads CASSVGQGVWKTQYF. The DNA of the CDR3 is TGTGCCAGCAGCGTGGGGCAGGGGGTTTGGAAGACCCAGTACTTC.

The rearrangement uses TRBV2 and TRBJ1-1, with D possibly TRBD1 on 5 matching bases. The CDR3 is 14 residues long. Trimming left V 6 bases short and J 11 bases short, with 22 bases between. The germline gives CDR1 SNHLY, CDR2 FYNNEI. The CDR3 loop reads CASRDTRGAGTAFF. The CDR3 bases are TGTGCCAGCAGAGACACTCGGGGCGCTGGGACGGCTTTCTTT. The whole variable domain, remainder taken from reference TRBV2 and TRBJ1-1, is EPEVTQTPSHQVTQMGQEVILRCVPISNHLYFYWYRQILGQKVEFLVSFYNNEISEKSEIFDDQFSVERPDGSNFTLKIRSTKLEDSAMYFCASRDTRGAGTAFFGQGTRLTVV.

This clonotype turned up a few times. The rearrangement links TRBV5-4 to TRBJ1-2; 7 bases align to TRBD1. V trimming: 0 bases; J trimming: 3 bases; junction bases outside the gene matches: 11. This CDR3 is 17 amino acids long. The germline gives CDR1 SGHNT, CDR2 YYREEE (reference sequence). The CDR3 region is CASSLGDRRGSYYGYTF. Written as DNA, the CDR3 is TGTGCCAGCAGCTTGGGGGACAGAAGGGGATCTTACTATGGCTACACCTTC.

This chain joins TRBV7-9 and TRBJ2-3; 8 bases match TRBD2. CDR3 length equals 19 residues. Germline CDR1 SEHNR, CDR2 FQNEAQ (reference sequence). V lost 4 bases and J lost 6; bases outside the gene matches: 21. CDR3 in amino acids: CASSSPLIMREDGRDTQYF. The CDR3 coding sequence is TGTGCCAGCAGCTCCCCCCTTATTATGCGGGAGGACGGGAGGGATACGCAGTATTTT.

This clonotype was seen more than once but under ten times. The rearrangement links TRBV5-1 to TRBJ2-6; D perhaps matches TRBD1 (6 bases). The CDR3 spans 17 residues. V was clipped by 4 bases and J by 0 bases, with 14 bases between them. From germline, CDR1 is SGHRS and CDR2 YFSETQ. CDR3 sequence reads: CASSTGTYLSGANVLTF. DNA for the CDR3: TGCGCCAGCAGCACCGGGACATACCTCTCTGGGGCCAACGTCCTGACTTTC.

The rearrangement uses TRBV7-6 and TRBJ1-1; TRBD1 matches at 7 bases. V shed 0 bases and J 9 bases; nucleotides not matched to a gene: 7. The length of the CDR3 is 14 residues. Germline V gives CDR1 SGHVS, CDR2 FNYEAQ. In DNA form, the CDR3 reads TGTGCCAGCAGCTTAGCGCATCAGGGGGATAAAGCTTTCTTT. Its protein is CASSLAHQGDKAFF. The whole variable domain, remainder taken from reference TRBV7-6 and TRBJ1-1, is GAGVSQSPRYKVTKRGQDVALRCDPISGHVSLYWYRQALGQGPEFLTYFNYEAQQDKSGLPNDRFSAERPEGSISTLTIQRTEQRDSAMYRCASSLAHQGDKAFFGQGTRLTVV.

There are a few counts of this clonotype. V gene TRBV29-1 combines with J gene TRBJ1-1; D not resolved. CDR1 is SQVTM, CDR2 ANQGSEA, per germline. There are 14 residues in the CDR3. With 2 bases removed from V and 4 bases from J, the gap between germline ends came to 14 bases. CDR3 in DNA: TGCAGCGTTGAAAGGGCGGATCTAGGCACTGAAGCTTTCTTT. Residues: CSVERADLGTEAFF.

This clonotype has only a few counts. The chain employs TRBV5-1 and TRBJ2-7; no clear D gene. The CDR3 covers 11 residues. Germline V lookup: CDR1 SGHRS, CDR2 YFSETQ. V lost 4 bases and J 5 bases, leaving 7 bases between the germline ends. The CDR3 spells CASSNRHEQYF. The CDR3 DNA sequence: TGCGCCAGCAGCAACCGTCACGAGCAGTACTTC.

The V call is TRBV20-1, the J call TRBJ2-7; weak D call: TRBD1 (6 bases). V lost 2 bases and J 2 bases, leaving 13 bases between the germline ends. The CDR3 has 14 amino acids. CDR1 and CDR2 (germline): DFQATT, SNEGSKA (reference sequence). The CDR3 bases are TGCAGTGCTAGATTGACAGGTCGGGCCTACGAGCAGTACTTC. It translates to CSARLTGRAYEQYF.